This T cell receptor beta chain was retrieved from a study of cytomegalovirus exposure and HLA in healthy donors (dated by TCRdb to 2016 to 2017). For the study in its entirety: An earlier analysis of several hundred of the donors reported approximately 260 Gb of sequence data and 117 million unique TCR beta sequences obtained from around 180 million T cells. An early release covering roughly 580 HLA-typed donors comprised approximately 290 gigabases of sequencing data and some 79 million unique TCR sequences. Among the roughly 400 genotyped donors, around 81% belonged to the genetic ancestry cluster associated with self-reported Caucasian donors. The study was designed to test whether signatures of past pathogen exposure could be identified by cataloging public T cell receptors. The T cell repertoires of several hundred subjects were profiled by immunosequencing and related to cytomegalovirus serostatus. Besides the first cohort of around 700 subjects, a separate validation cohort made up of 120 different subjects was used. To predict cytomegalovirus infection status, the study combined high-throughput TCR immunosequencing, statistical association of individual TCRs with disease status, and machine learning. A later analysis re-analyzed previously published TCR beta repertoires from 550 to 700 donors and added high-resolution HLA genotyping to study TCR occurrence patterns. The later analysis used no new phenotypic data to find candidate immune exposures, relying instead on TCR beta sequences and their occurrence across donors. An earlier analysis of fewer than 700 of the donors applied high-throughput TCR beta sequencing to assess whether each TCR beta V gene segment acted as functional or pseudogenic. Donor age, sex, ethnicity and CMV serostatus were collected together with the repertoire data. A later genetic analysis took genome-wide SNP genotypes for about three fifths of the roughly 700 donors and used that subset as a discovery cohort. Every repertoire in the discovery cohort had been generated on one and the same sequencing platform. HLA typing included class I and class II loci at four-digit resolution. The number of donors typed differed by locus, with roughly 629-640 for A, B, C, DRB1 and DQB1, around 520 for DQA1, 600 to 610 for DPA1, and some 470 for DPB1. Roughly 5 DR-DQ haplotypes were handled as single units for association and clustering, since linkage in the cohort was strong. Across around 400 genotyped donors of the cohort, an average of 235,054 unique TCR beta nucleotide sequences per donor were sequenced, and 15% to 20% of those sequences were non-productive. What the authors observed across the whole study: In a later analysis, the rate of TCR association differed among HLA loci, with DRB1 alleles having the most associated TCRs and HLA-C alleles having the fewest. According to the authors, the approach could potentially be generalized to other disease states and immunological phenotypes. According to a later analysis, parvovirus B19, influenza, CMV and Epstein-Barr virus appeared linked to several top co-occurrence clusters. In a later genetic analysis, fewer N-insertions in productive TCRs were reported among donors in an Asian-associated ancestry cluster than the approximately 670-donor mean. A total of fewer than 200 TCR beta chains were listed by the study as associated with cytomegalovirus. A later genetic analysis associated a missense DCLRE1C variant with V-gene and J-gene trimming of TCR beta chains, and an independent cohort replicated the association. Immune exposure information for the cohort was limited to CMV serostatus. Most CMV-associated TCR beta chains appeared to be HLA-restricted in a later analysis, and the HLA associations seemed to be driven largely by CMV exposure. Because counts were too low, some 16 rarely observed V segments, including chromosome 9 orphons, were excluded from the earlier analysis of some 590 of the donors. In a later analysis, HLA-associated TCR beta chains showed more clonal expansion and lower generation probabilities than non-associated chains that were equally common. Sequencing depth was assumed to be roughly uniform across donors in the presence/absence analyses, though that assumption may not hold. At a false discovery rate of 0.05, a later analysis linked 15,000 to 20,000 TCR beta sequences to specific HLA alleles. Because HLA typing was unavailable for some donors at each locus, only the typed subset was used in association tests. Because the 87-base-pair reads could not distinguish some IMGT-functional V segments, including TRBV6-2 and TRBV6-3, those segments were excluded. When HLA alleles, especially DR and DQ, strongly co-occurred, TCR associations were difficult to assign to individual alleles. Most TCR sequences were observed very rarely across donors, whereas some public TCRs were present in many individuals. Broadly in line with IMGT annotations, most TCR beta V segments showed up in productive rearrangements about 87% or about 30% of the time in an earlier analysis of 450 to 600 of the donors. In vitro tests confirmed that a few of the cytomegalovirus-associated TCR beta chains recognize cytomegalovirus antigens. This cohort had only TCR beta chains sequenced, and the lack of alpha or paired-chain data limited which features could be detected. In both the original and validation cohorts, the classifier was reported to diagnose cytomegalovirus status with high specificity and sensitivity. A group of highly shared sequence variants was considered likely to be a technical artifact of the sequencing pipeline. Linkage disequilibrium might explain the correlated functional status among segregating V segments, but an unknown experimental factor could not be excluded. A further reported finding was that TCR beta sequences accurately predicted the HLA-A and HLA-B alleles for most subjects in the first cohort.

The cohort was made up of about 610 healthy bone marrow donors. Cohort members were all nominally healthy when sampled, although unrecorded immune exposures were likely present. The donor was CMV seronegative and belonged to the group of roughly 330 seronegative cohort members. Each donor provided a peripheral blood sample, and peripheral blood mononuclear cells were used for TCR beta sequencing. The Qiagen DNeasy Blood Extraction Kit was used to extract genomic DNA from the blood cell samples. Details on this clone: Its antigen has not been determined. Nothing much larger sits one base from this clone, and base qualities are not available.

Library creation used the immunoSEQ multiplex PCR assay. A mixture of 60 forward primers for TCR Vbeta segments and 13 reverse primers for TCR Jbeta segments was used in the multiplex PCR. The CDR3 region of rearranged TCR beta genes was amplified from genomic DNA by a multiplex PCR assay. The Illumina HiSeq System was used to sequence the amplified TCR beta libraries as 87-base-pair reads. The original pipeline was this. A later analysis counted approximately 74 million unique TCR beta chains across the 600 to 850 repertoires, and 10 million to 11 million of these chains were shared by at least two donors. A nearest-neighbor algorithm error-corrected the raw reads and collapsed the reads into unique sequences, merging closely related sequences to remove PCR and sequencing errors. To assign V, D and J gene segments, CDR3 sequences were aligned to IMGT reference sequences. Each retained sequence needed at least a six-nucleotide match to both a V gene segment and a J gene segment. Rearrangements were called productive when the CDR3 lacked stop codons and stayed in frame with V and J; all others were non-productive. CDR3 was defined by IMGT convention, running from the second conserved V-encoded cysteine to the conserved J-encoded phenylalanine. In an earlier analysis of 500 to 650 of the donors, sequences lacking an unambiguous match to a single V gene segment were excluded. In an earlier analysis of approximately 500 of the donors, a V segment was called functional when productive rearrangements were above 56.7%, and segregating when the standard deviation between donors exceeded 5%. A statistical classification framework was developed to diagnose cytomegalovirus status using the catalog of TCR beta chain sequences. A later analysis assigned V and J genes by comparing TCR nucleotide sequences with IMGT/GENE-DB human TR gene sequences. In a later analysis, CDR3 sequences and most-parsimonious VDJ recombination scenarios were assigned using the TCRdist pipeline. In a later analysis, every TCR beta chain was defined by the combination of its CDR3 amino acid sequence and its V-gene family, and reads without a unique V-gene family were dropped. As a way to deal with suspected cross-contamination and a sequencing artifact, a later analysis dropped 500 to 700 nucleotide sequences that were highly shared and had low generation probability. A later analysis calculated a clonal expansion index for each public chain from normalized within-repertoire ranks of inferred template counts. In a later analysis, generation probabilities were computed with a VDJ recombination model fitted to out-of-frame rearrangements, and the resulting probabilities were checked against IGoR. In a later analysis, hypergeometric tests were used to score TCR-TCR, TCR-HLA and TCR-CMV co-occurrence, with a repertoire-size bias correction applied to TCR pairs. A later analysis estimated false discovery rates by permuting HLA or CMV assignments 20 times. A later analysis grouped co-occurring TCRs with DBSCAN, adding TCRdist sequence similarity when clustering within HLA-allele-positive subsets. Repertoires with fewer than 30,000 or more than 120,000 public chains were left out of co-occurrence clustering, as were five repertoires with anomalous nucleotide sharing. TCRdb mirrors the immuneACCESS table, restricted to in-frame sequences. Some clones are absent from its copies; in checked studies, under half trace to an unresolved V gene, and the reason for the others is unknown. The V and J calls and clone size come from that table; D and trimming were worked out from the DNA. This sample gives 190,000 or so clones in total; 80% of them show up just once. 0.65% of the sample is held by the ten biggest clonotypes.

From its cysteine to its phenylalanine, the CDR3 spans 14 amino acids. This entry keeps only the CDR3 DNA: 42 bases, framed from base 1. The germline V gene provides CDR1 SGHTA and CDR2 FQGTGA. Between the V and J ends, shortened by 4 bases and 6 bases respectively, the junction contains 13 bases. The sequenced sample was PBMCs. The chain is made from TRBV7-3 and TRBJ2-1, with a weak D call of TRBD1 (5 bases match). The sequence came from a boy younger than 18 in good health and CMV-seronegative. The CDR3 reads CASSSAGSSNEQFF. The DNA reads TGTGCCAGCAGCTCGGCAGGGTCGAGCAATGAGCAGTTCTTC.